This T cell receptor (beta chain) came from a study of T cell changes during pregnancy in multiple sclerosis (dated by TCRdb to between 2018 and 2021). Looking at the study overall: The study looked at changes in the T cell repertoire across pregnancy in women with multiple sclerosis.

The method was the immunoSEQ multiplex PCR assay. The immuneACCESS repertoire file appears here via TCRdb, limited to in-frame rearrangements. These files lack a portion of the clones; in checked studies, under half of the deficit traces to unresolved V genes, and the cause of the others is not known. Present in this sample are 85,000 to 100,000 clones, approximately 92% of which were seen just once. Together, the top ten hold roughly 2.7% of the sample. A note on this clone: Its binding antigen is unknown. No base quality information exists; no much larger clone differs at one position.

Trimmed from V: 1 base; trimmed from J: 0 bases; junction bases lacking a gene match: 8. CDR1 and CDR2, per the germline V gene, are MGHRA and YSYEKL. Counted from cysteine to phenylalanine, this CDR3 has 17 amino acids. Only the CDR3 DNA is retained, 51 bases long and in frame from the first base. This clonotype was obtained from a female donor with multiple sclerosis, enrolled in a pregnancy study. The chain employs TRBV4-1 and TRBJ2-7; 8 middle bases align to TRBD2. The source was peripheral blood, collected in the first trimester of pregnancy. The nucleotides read TGCGCCAGCAGCCAAGTAGTAGCGGGACGAAGCTCCTACGAGCAGTACTTC. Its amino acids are CASSQVVAGRSSYEQYF.